One sample yielded the 10 T cell receptor beta chains listed below, sequenced in a study of cytomegalovirus exposure and HLA in healthy donors. Researchers ran the PCR with 60 Vbeta and 13 Jbeta primers. Only in-frame clones appear in the TCRdb table, and some are missing; sequencing was by immunoSEQ multiplex PCR. This table has roughly 190,000 clones, roughly 83% appearing once. The source material was PBMCs. The source is a woman between 45 and 60 years old in good health and CMV-seronegative.

The gene calls are TRBV2 and TRBJ2-2; 11 bases agree with TRBD1. V lost 5 bases, J lost 6 bases, and 5 bases stayed unmatched. Per germline, CDR1 SNHLY and CDR2 FYNNEI. This CDR3 has 15 amino acids. The CDR3: CASSPTGQGAGELFF. The CDR3, as DNA: TGTGCCAGCAGTCCAACGGGACAGGGGGCCGGGGAGCTGTTTTTT.

This chain connects TRBV4-3 to TRBJ1-1, with no clear D. Germline V gives CDR1 LGHNA, CDR2 YSLEER. CDR3 length: 13 amino acids. V dropped 0 bases and J dropped 6 bases, with 8 bases sitting between them. DNA of the CDR3: TGCGCCAGCAGCCAAGATCGGAGGGCTGAAGCTTTCTTT. Translated: CASSQDRRAEAFF.

This sequence joins TRBV28 and TRBJ1-5; D might be TRBD1 (6 bases). Trimming cost V 2 bases and J 5 bases, with 10 bases left between them. The germline CDR1 and CDR2 sequences are MDHEN and SYDVKM. The CDR3 spans 14 residues. CDR3 in DNA: TGTGCCAGCAGTTTAGTTGCAGGGGATCAGCCCCAGCATTTT. Translation gives CASSLVAGDQPQHF.

The J gene is TRBJ2-5, the V gene TRBV5-1, with D possibly matching TRBD2 (6 bases). V was shortened by 4 bases and J by 2 bases, with 9 bases between the two germline ends. CDR1 and CDR2 from the germline V gene are SGHRS and YFSETQ. The CDR3 has 13 residues. CDR3 coding DNA: TGCGCCAGCAGCCCCGGGACTCAAGAGACCCAGTACTTC. This translates into CASSPGTQETQYF.

This chain connects TRBV18 to TRBJ2-5, with a tentative D call TRBD2 (5 bases). There are 12 residues in the CDR3. Germline-derived CDR1 and CDR2 are KGHSH and LQKENI. V gave up 3 bases and J gave up 7 bases, with 9 bases separating them. Here the CDR3 DNA reads TGTGCCAGCTCACCTTCCGAGGGGACCCAGTACTTC. Translated: CASSPSEGTQYF.

This chain links TRBV4-3 with TRBJ2-5, with 13 bases that match TRBD2. CDR1 is LGHNA and CDR2 is YSLEER in the germline V gene. The CDR3 runs 17 residues. Germline trimming cut 2 bases from V and 3 bases from J; bases unmatched to any gene: 6. The CDR3 here is CASSQPLLAGGEETQYF. The CDR3 DNA sequence: TGCGCCAGCAGCCAACCTTTACTAGCGGGGGGGGAAGAGACCCAGTACTTC.

This rearrangement joins TRBV19 to TRBJ2-3; D unresolved. There are 11 residues in the CDR3. Trimming took off 4 bases at V and 5 bases at J, with 4 bases between the two ends. CDR1 is LNHDA and CDR2 is SQIVND in the germline V gene (reference sequence). CDR3 region: CASSTGDTQYF. The CDR3 coding sequence is TGTGCCAGTAGTACCGGAGATACGCAGTATTTT. The full variable domain, its missing parts supplied by reference TRBV19 and TRBJ2-3, is DGGITQSPKYLFRKEGQNVTLSCEQNLNHDAMYWYRQDPGQGLRLIYYSQIVNDFQKGDIAEGYSVSREKKESFPLTVTSAQKNPTAFYLCASSTGDTQYFGPGTRLTVL.

The rearrangement joins TRBV15 to TRBJ1-2; the D is unclear. V lost 4 bases and J lost 4, with 13 bases in between. This CDR3 contains 14 residues. Germline CDR1 and CDR2: LNHNV and YYDKDF (reference sequence). The CDR3 DNA is TGTGCCACCAGCACCCGGGATAGGGTCTATGGCTACACCTTC. It codes for CATSTRDRVYGYTF.

This clone has only a few counts. One junction end does not reproduce the germline sequence, and a read error may be involved. The J gene is TRBJ2-6, the V gene TRBV7-9; D unresolved. The CDR3 runs 16 residues. Germline V lookup: CDR1 SEHNR, CDR2 FQNEAQ (reference sequence). CDR3 in amino acids: CSSSPPKLAGANVLTF. CDR3 DNA: TGTTCCAGCAGCCCCCCCAAGCTCGCTGGGGCCAACGTCCTGACTTTC.

The V and J genes are TRBV27 and TRBJ2-7, with 8 nucleotides matching TRBD1. The germline V gene encodes CDR1 MNHEY and CDR2 SMNVEV (reference sequence). This CDR3 region has 15 residues. V was pared by 5 bases and J by 4 bases, with 10 bases of the junction left unmatched. CDR3 sequence (DNA): TGTGCCAGCAGTCCCCGCCCAGGGGGCTGGTACGAGCAGTACTTC. It is translated as CASSPRPGGWYEQYF.